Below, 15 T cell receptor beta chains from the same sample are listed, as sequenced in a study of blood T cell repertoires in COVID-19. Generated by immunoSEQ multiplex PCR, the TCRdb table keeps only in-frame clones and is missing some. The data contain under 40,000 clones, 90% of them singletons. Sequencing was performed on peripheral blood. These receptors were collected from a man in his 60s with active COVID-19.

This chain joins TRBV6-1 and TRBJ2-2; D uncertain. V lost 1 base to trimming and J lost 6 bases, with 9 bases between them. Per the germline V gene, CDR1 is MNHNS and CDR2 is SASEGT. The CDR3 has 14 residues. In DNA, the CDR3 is TGTGCCAGCAGTGAAGGGGCGACGGCCGGGGAGCTGTTTTTT. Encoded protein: CASSEGATAGELFF.

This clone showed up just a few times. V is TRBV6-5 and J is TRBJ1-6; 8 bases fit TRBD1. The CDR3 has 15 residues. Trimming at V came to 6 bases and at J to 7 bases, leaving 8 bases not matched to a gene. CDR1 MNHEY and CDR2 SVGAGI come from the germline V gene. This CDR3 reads CASRLSGGYNSPLHF. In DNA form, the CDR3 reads TGTGCCAGCAGGCTCTCAGGGGGCTACAATTCACCCCTCCACTTT.

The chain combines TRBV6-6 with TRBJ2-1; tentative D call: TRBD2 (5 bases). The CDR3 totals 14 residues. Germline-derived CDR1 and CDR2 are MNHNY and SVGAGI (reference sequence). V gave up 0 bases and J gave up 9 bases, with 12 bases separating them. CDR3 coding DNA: TGTGCCAGCAGTTACTCGATTGAGCGGAGTGAGCAGTTCTTC. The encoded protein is CASSYSIERSEQFF.

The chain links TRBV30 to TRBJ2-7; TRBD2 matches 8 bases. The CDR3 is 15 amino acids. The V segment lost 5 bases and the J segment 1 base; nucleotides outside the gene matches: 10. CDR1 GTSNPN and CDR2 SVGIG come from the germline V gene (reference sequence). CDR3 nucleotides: TGTGCCTGGTCGACGGGGGGGACGGGGTCCTACGAGCAGTACTTC. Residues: CAWSTGGTGSYEQYF.

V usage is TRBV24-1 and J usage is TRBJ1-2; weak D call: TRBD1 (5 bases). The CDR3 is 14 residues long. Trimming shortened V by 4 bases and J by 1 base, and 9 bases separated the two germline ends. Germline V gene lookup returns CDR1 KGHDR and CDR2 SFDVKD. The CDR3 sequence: CATSEWGLNYGYTF. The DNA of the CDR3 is TGTGCCACCAGTGAGTGGGGCCTTAACTATGGCTACACCTTC.

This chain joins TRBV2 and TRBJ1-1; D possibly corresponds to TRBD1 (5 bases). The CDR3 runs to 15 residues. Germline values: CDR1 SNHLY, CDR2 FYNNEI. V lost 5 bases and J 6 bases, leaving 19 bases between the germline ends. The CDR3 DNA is TGTGCCAGCAGTAAAACCCGGGGGGGAAGGGCTGAAGCTTTCTTT. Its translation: CASSKTRGGRAEAFF.

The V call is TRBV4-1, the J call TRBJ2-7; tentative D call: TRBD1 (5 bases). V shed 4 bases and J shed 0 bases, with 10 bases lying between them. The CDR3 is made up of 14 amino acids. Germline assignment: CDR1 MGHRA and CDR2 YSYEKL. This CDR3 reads CASSPRQSSYEQYF. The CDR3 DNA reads TGCGCCAGCAGCCCGCGACAGAGCTCCTACGAGCAGTACTTC.

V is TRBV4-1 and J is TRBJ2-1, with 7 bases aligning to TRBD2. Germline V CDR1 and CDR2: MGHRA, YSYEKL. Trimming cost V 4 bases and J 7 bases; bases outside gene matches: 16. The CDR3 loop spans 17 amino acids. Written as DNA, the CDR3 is TGCGCCAGCAGCCCGTTGGTGCAGGGTCGGGGGGTGAATGAGCAGTTCTTC. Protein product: CASSPLVQGRGVNEQFF.

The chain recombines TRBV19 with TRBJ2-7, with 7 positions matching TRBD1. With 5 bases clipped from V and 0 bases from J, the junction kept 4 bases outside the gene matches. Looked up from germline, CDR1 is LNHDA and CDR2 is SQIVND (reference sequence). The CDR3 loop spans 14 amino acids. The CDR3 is CASSEGQTSYEQYF. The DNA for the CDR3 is TGTGCCAGTAGTGAGGGACAGACCTCCTACGAGCAGTACTTC.

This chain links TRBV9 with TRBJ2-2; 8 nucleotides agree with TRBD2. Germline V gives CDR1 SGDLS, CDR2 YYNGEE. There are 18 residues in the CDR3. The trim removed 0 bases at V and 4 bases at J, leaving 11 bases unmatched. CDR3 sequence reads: CASSVAGSGGLLTGELFF. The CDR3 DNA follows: TGTGCCAGCAGCGTAGCGGGGAGCGGGGGACTCCTCACCGGGGAGCTGTTTTTT.

The CDR3 nucleotides read TGCGCCAGCAGTGAGGTTCGCGGGGCCCAGTACTTC. Its protein is CASSEVRGAQYF. This rearrangement joins TRBV10-2 to TRBJ2-5; possible D gene TRBD2, 6 bases. CDR1 and CDR2 from the germline V gene are WSHSY and SAAADI. This CDR3 contains 12 residues. V dropped 2 bases and J dropped 9 bases, with 10 bases sitting between them.

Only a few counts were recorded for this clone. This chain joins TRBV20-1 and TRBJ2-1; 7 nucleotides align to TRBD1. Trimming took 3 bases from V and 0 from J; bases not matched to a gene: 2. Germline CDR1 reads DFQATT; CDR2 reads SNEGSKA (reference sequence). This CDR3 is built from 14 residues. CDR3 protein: CSASGQDSYNEQFF. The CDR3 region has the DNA TGCAGTGCTAGTGGACAGGACTCCTACAATGAGCAGTTCTTC.

CDR3 bases: TGTGCCAGCAGCTTATCTGGCGGGACTCAAGAGACCCAGTACTTC. It encodes CASSLSGGTQETQYF. V gene TRBV7-3 combines with J gene TRBJ2-5, with D possibly matching TRBD2 (6 bases). This CDR3 spans 15 amino acids. The germline V gene encodes CDR1 SGHTA and CDR2 FQGTGA. V dropped 2 bases and J dropped 2 bases, with 12 bases sitting between them.

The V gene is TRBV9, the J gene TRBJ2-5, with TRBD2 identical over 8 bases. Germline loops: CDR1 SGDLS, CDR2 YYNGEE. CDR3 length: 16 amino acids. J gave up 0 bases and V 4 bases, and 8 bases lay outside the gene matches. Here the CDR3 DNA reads TGTGCCAGCAGCCGTAGTGTAGCGGGGTACCAAGAGACCCAGTACTTC. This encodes CASSRSVAGYQETQYF.

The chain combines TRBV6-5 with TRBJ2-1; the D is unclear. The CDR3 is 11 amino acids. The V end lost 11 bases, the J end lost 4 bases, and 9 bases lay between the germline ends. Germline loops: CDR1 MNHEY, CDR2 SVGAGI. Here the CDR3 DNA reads TGTGCCCTACGGCGGTACAATGAGCAGTTCTTC. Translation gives CALRRYNEQFF.